This T cell receptor (beta chain) was retrieved from a study of blood T cell repertoires in COVID-19. The V gene's germline CDR1 is MDHEN and CDR2 SYDVKM. The CDR3 covers 13 residues. Deletions cut 8 bases from V and 0 bases from J, with 10 bases between. The method was immunoSEQ multiplex PCR; TCRdb's version includes in-frame clones alone and lacks a portion of them. This sample carries hundreds of thousands of clones, over 75% of them seen once, and the ten largest clones take less than 6.5%. This clone has just one count. Input material: peripheral blood. The chain has TRBV28 and TRBJ2-5, with a possible D match to TRBD1 (6 bases). The TCR comes from a man in his fifties or sixties with active or convalescent COVID-19. CDR3 loop: CASGTPYQETQYF. CDR3 nucleotides: TGTGCCAGCGGGACACCGTACCAAGAGACCCAGTACTTC.